Listed below are T cell receptor beta chains from one sample, sequenced in a study of identical twins' blood T cells. TCRdb re-analysed the 5' RACE reads in MiXCR, keeping a single row per CDR3 protein. The sample includes around 380,000 distinct CDR3 sequences, over 25% of them seen just once. Input material: PBMCs. The source is a woman aged 18-55 years in good health. The CDR3 runs from the conserved cysteine through the conserved F or W. A D gene is named only where the DNA matches it firmly. Where a row states a size, it is once, few, many or the class of an expanded clone; other rows omit it.

CDR3 length	D gene	V gene	J gene	clone size	CDR3 DNA	CDR3 protein
12	-	TRBV27	TRBJ2-2	-	TGTGCCAGCAGTTTGACATTCGGGGAGCTGTTTTTT	CASSLTFGELFF
13	-	TRBV29-1	TRBJ2-1	-	TGCAGCGTTGAAGGTCCCCGTCGCAATGAGCAGTTCTTC	CSVEGPRRNEQFF
13	-	TRBV29-1	TRBJ2-3	few	TGCAGCGTGGGGCTTGCGCGGGCAGATACGCAGTATTTT	CSVGLARADTQYF
17	-	TRBV20-1	TRBJ1-5	many	TGCAGTGCTAGAGACCTAAGTAACCGTGCGGGGGATCAGCCCCAGCATTTT	CSARDLSNRAGDQPQHF
15	-	TRBV20-1	TRBJ2-1	-	TGCAGTGCTAGAGCGTATAGCGGCCTTTACAATGAGCAGTTCTTC	CSARAYSGLYNEQFF
11	-	TRBV18	TRBJ2-5	-	TGTACCAGCTCCTACCAAGAGACCCAGTACTTC	CTSSYQETQYF
13	TRBD1	TRBV6-6	TRBJ1-6	few	TGTGCCAGCAACGGACAGGGTTTCTTGACCCTCCACTTT	CASNGQGFLTLHF
9	-	TRBV29-1	TRBJ1-2	-	TGCAGCGGGGGCGAAGGCTACACCTTC	CSGGEGYTF
14	-	TRBV19	TRBJ1-1	many	TGTGCCAGTAGTACCCCAGGCTGGAGCACTGAAGCTTTCTTT	CASSTPGWSTEAFF
16	TRBD1	TRBV3-1	TRBJ1-5	-	TGTGCCAGCAGCCGAACCGGGACAGGGTCTAGTCAGCCCCGGCATTTT	CASSRTGTGSSQPRHF
15	-	TRBV5-1	TRBJ1-3	-	TGCGCCAGCAGCTTGGCCTGGGGTACCGGAAACACCATATATTTT	CASSLAWGTGNTIYF
14	-	TRBV14	TRBJ1-2	few	TGTGCCAGCAGCCCTCTCTCAGGGAGCTATGGCTACACCTTC	CASSPLSGSYGYTF
13	-	TRBV29-1	TRBJ2-2	few	TGCAGCGTCCGAGTTCCGAACACCGGGGAGCTGTTTTTT	CSVRVPNTGELFF
12	-	TRBV20-1	TRBJ2-7	-	TGCAGTGCTAGAGTCCTTGGCTACGAGCAGTACTTC	CSARVLGYEQYF
14	TRBD1	TRBV7-9	TRBJ2-3	few	TGTGCCAGCAGCATAACAGGGGGCCCAGATACGCAGTATTTT	CASSITGGPDTQYF
12	-	TRBV10-3	TRBJ1-2	many	TGTGCCATCAGCGAGGGGTCCTATGGCTACACCTTC	CAISEGSYGYTF
15	-	TRBV9	TRBJ2-3	-	TGTGCCAGCAGCGTAAGGGTATCAGTGGGAGATACGCAGTATTTT	CASSVRVSVGDTQYF
15	TRBD1	TRBV15	TRBJ1-2	-	TGTGCCACCAGCAGAACTGACAGGGGTCGGGGTGGCTACACCTTC	CATSRTDRGRGGYTF
13	-	TRBV6-5	TRBJ1-2	-	TGTGCCAGCAGCGAACGGGTCCACTATGGCTACACCTTC	CASSERVHYGYTF
13	-	TRBV6-5	TRBJ2-7	-	TGTGCCAGCACGGGCAACGGTACTTACGAGCAGTACTTC	CASTGNGTYEQYF
14	-	TRBV19	TRBJ1-3	-	TGTGCCAGCCAAACAATATCCTCTGGAAACACCATATATTTT	CASQTISSGNTIYF
15	-	TRBV7-9	TRBJ1-1	few	TGTGCCAGCAGCTTAGACCAGGGGACATTCACTGAAGCTTTCTTT	CASSLDQGTFTEAFF
13	-	TRBV20-1	TRBJ1-5	few	TGCAGTGCTCTCACGACGGGAGATCAGCCCCAGCATTTT	CSALTTGDQPQHF
13	TRBD1	TRBV29-1	TRBJ1-1	-	TGCAGCCCGTCACAGGGGGGAGTAACTGAAGCTTTCTTT	CSPSQGGVTEAFF
14	-	TRBV10-3	TRBJ1-1	-	TGTGCCATCAGTGAGTTTGCCGGGAACACTGAAGCTTTCTTT	CAISEFAGNTEAFF
14	-	TRBV2	TRBJ1-5	few	TGTGCCAGCAGTCTTTGGGGGAGCGATCAGCCCCAGCATTTT	CASSLWGSDQPQHF
17	-	TRBV6-5	TRBJ2-3	-	TGTGCCAGCAGTTACTCCTACCGACGAGGGGGTAAAGATACGCAGTATTTT	CASSYSYRRGGKDTQYF
15	TRBD1	TRBV18	TRBJ1-2	few	TGTGCCAGCTCACCAGGAGCAGGGGGCGGCTATGGCTACACCTTC	CASSPGAGGGYGYTF
13	-	TRBV7-9	TRBJ1-1	-	TGTGCCAGCAGCTTATTCGCTGGGACTGAAGCTTTCTTT	CASSLFAGTEAFF
14	-	TRBV9	TRBJ2-3	-	TGTGCCAGCAGCGGAGGGTTTACCACAGATACGCAGTATTTT	CASSGGFTTDTQYF
14	-	TRBV20-1	TRBJ2-3	-	TGCAGTGCTAGACGGGCTAGCGGCACAGATACGCAGTATTTT	CSARRASGTDTQYF
12	-	TRBV29-1	TRBJ1-1	many	TGCAGCGTTGGCGCAGACCCGAGCTCAGCTTTCTTT	CSVGADPSSAFF
14	-	TRBV12-3/TRBV12-4	TRBJ1-1	few	TGTGCCAGCAGCCCTCAGACTTTGAACACTGAAGCTTTCTTT	CASSPQTLNTEAFF
12	-	TRBV15	TRBJ2-3	-	TGTGCCGTGGGAAGGGGCACAGATACGCAGTATTTT	CAVGRGTDTQYF
13	-	TRBV29-1	TRBJ1-1	few	TGCAGCGTTGGAGGGGCGGGTGGCACTGAAGCTTTCTTT	CSVGGAGGTEAFF
11	-	TRBV20-1	TRBJ2-3	few	TGCAGTGCTCCTTCCATAGATACGCAGTATTTT	CSAPSIDTQYF
15	-	TRBV18	TRBJ1-2	few	TGTGCCAGCTCACCACGAGACACGGCTAACTATGGCTACACCTTC	CASSPRDTANYGYTF
12	-	TRBV20-1	TRBJ2-2	few	TGCAGTGCTAGGGAGGGAATCGGGGAGCTGTTTTTT	CSAREGIGELFF
14	TRBD1	TRBV11-3	TRBJ2-3	-	TGTGCCAGCAGCAAAGACAGGGATCAGGATACGCAGTATTTT	CASSKDRDQDTQYF
15	-	TRBV20-1	TRBJ1-5	-	TGCAGTGCTAGACAGGGGAATTTTAACGATCAGCCCCAGCATTTT	CSARQGNFNDQPQHF
14	-	TRBV5-5	TRBJ1-5	-	TGTGCCAGCAGCTTGGATGGGTGGGATCAGCCCCAGCATTTT	CASSLDGWDQPQHF
10	-	TRBV20-1	TRBJ1-1	many	TGCAGCGCCCTGAACACTGAAGCTTTCTTT	CSALNTEAFF
15	TRBD1	TRBV10-3	TRBJ2-1	many	TGTGCCATCAGTGCTGGGACAGGGGTTTACAATGAGCAGTTCTTC	CAISAGTGVYNEQFF
14	TRBD1	TRBV29-1	TRBJ2-7	-	TGCAGCGTTGTATCATCGGACAGGGGCTACGAGCAGTACTTC	CSVVSSDRGYEQYF
14	-	TRBV7-8	TRBJ1-1	few	TGTGCCAGCAGCTGGGCCAGATTGAACACTGAAGCTTTCTTT	CASSWARLNTEAFF
13	-	TRBV7-9	TRBJ2-4	-	TGTGCCAGCAGCCTTGGGGCGGTAAACATTCAGTACTTC	CASSLGAVNIQYF
17	TRBD2	TRBV5-1	TRBJ2-2	few	TGCGCCAGCAGCTTGAGGGCTAGCGGGGGGAACACCGGGGAGCTGTTTTTT	CASSLRASGGNTGELFF
16	-	TRBV29-1	TRBJ1-2	-	TGCAGCGTCGCCGAGGGGGGGTCAGGGATTTTGAATGGCTACACCTTC	CSVAEGGSGILNGYTF
15	TRBD1	TRBV27	TRBJ1-5	few	TGTGCCAGCACCCCCTCCGGGACAGGGTATCAGCCCCAGCATTTT	CASTPSGTGYQPQHF
14	-	TRBV20-1	TRBJ1-1	few	TGCAGTGCTAGAGGGTCAGGGCTGGTCACTGAAGCTTTCTTT	CSARGSGLVTEAFF